This T cell receptor (beta chain) derives from a study of shared clonotypes between healthy human individuals (dated by TCRdb to the early 2020s). For context, the study as a whole: Three men and two women, aged 18 to 49 years, made up the cohort. For each donor, CD4 naive and CD4 memory were each run on three plates, CD8 naive on two plates, and CD8 memory on one plate. The study deeply sequenced blood TCR repertoires of about five healthy adults to estimate repertoire size and the extent of clonotype sharing between individuals. Libraries were prepared and TCR repertoires were sequenced by different laboratories using diverse techniques, in order to increase sequencing depth and limit assay-specific biases. Each donor's leukapheresis produced roughly between about 0.9 and 9.5 billion PBMCs.

As for this clone: No cognate antigen has been identified for it. One base away there is no much larger clone; base qualities are not given.

The full study reports these points: Larger estimated clonotype richness was generally found for naive subsets than for memory subsets. Based on pairwise subsampling, the degree of clonotype sharing among donors was expected to be affected by sequencing depth. Compared with non-shared clonotypes, clonotypes shared by all four sorted-subset donors had higher generation probabilities. Rarefaction of sorted-subset datasets indicated incomplete sequencing despite the large sequencing depth. The small number of donors limited the genetic and exposure-history diversity represented. Sampling was limited to blood, and TCR repertoires in tissue likely differ from TCR repertoires in blood. Approximately 5% of naive CD4, 3.5% of naive CD8, roughly 2.4% of memory CD4, and roughly 0.4% of memory CD8 clonotypes were shared across four donors.

CDR1 and CDR2, looked up from the germline V gene, are ENHRY and SYGVKD. The junction shows trimming of 6 bases on V and 3 bases on J, plus 9 bases between the germline ends. The CDR3 starts with the cysteine, ends with the phenylalanine, and has 13 residues. Just the 39-base CDR3 DNA is kept, in frame starting at base 1. The donors were healthy, HIV-negative adults who had no recently reported acute infections or vaccinations. All donors were Caucasian adults living in Nashville, Tennessee, USA. CD4+ T cells were enriched by magnetic negative selection; naive cells were then positively selected on CD45RA, and the negative fraction formed the memory subset. Blood was collected by leukapheresis, and PBMCs were isolated by Ficoll-Histopaque density gradient centrifugation and then cryopreserved in liquid nitrogen vapor phase. Analytical flow cytometry was used to check the purity and quantity of every magnetically sorted T cell population. Genomic DNA was isolated from every sorted fraction and measured by UV absorbance on a Nanodrop 2000c.

Using the deep immunoSEQ assay, multiplex PCR amplified TCR CDR3 regions from genomic DNA. For each cell subset, the extracted genomic DNA was distributed evenly across all wells of several immunoSEQ 96-well plates, and each plate served as one replicate. For sorted subsets, 200 to 250 ng genomic DNA, equal to tens of thousands of T cell genomes, was loaded into each replicate PCR. Purified libraries were measured with a Qubit 3.0 fluorometer, size-checked on a Bioanalyzer 2100, and measured again with the KAPA Library Quantification kit. Each immunoSEQ 96-well plate was sequenced on its own single-read 150-cycle Illumina NextSeq 550 flow cell. As for how the authors treated the data: Because only junctional sequences without quality scores were contained in the immunoSEQ output, filtering matching that applied to full-length reads could not be performed. Sequences were annotated with PyIR, a Python wrapper for IgBLAST v1.9, and V/J genes and CDR3 were assigned using IMGT germline references. Any read was removed if the V/J assignment was weak (E-value above 1e-6), the CDR3 was missing, or the read contained stop codons, out-of-frame junctions, or ambiguous translated residues. V3J clonotypes were defined as sequences sharing the same inferred V gene, J gene, and CDR3 amino acid sequence. The percentage overlap between two repertoires was calculated by dividing the number of shared unique clonotypes by the size of the smaller repertoire. Richness of each repertoire was evaluated using RTK rarefaction, the Chao1 estimator, and Recon v2.1 estimates of unobserved clonotypes. OLGA was used to compute generation probabilities for all TCRbeta clonotypes that the gDNA method yielded from several donors. The table was pulled from immuneACCESS by TCRdb, which kept in-frame rearrangements only. Such tables lose some clones; where checked, under half of the loss comes from unresolved V genes, and the rest has no known cause. That table supplies the V and J calls and clone size; D and trimming were determined from the DNA. Recorded for this sample are 2 million to 2.5 million clones; under 95% of them occurred a single time. The ten largest clones represent 0.37% of the sample.

The TCR comes from a man aged 18-30 years in good health. Some clones in this sample may be carry-over from other donors' samples. The sequenced sample consisted of naive CD4+ T cells from PBMCs. Reading the label with the study, this specimen's cell subset or site is: CD45RA+ positively selected. This chain is built from TRBV10-3 and TRBJ2-1; TRBD1 could be the D gene, as 6 bases match. CDR3 protein: CAISWDNYNEQFF. The nucleotide sequence is TGTGCCATCAGCTGGGACAACTACAATGAGCAGTTCTTC.